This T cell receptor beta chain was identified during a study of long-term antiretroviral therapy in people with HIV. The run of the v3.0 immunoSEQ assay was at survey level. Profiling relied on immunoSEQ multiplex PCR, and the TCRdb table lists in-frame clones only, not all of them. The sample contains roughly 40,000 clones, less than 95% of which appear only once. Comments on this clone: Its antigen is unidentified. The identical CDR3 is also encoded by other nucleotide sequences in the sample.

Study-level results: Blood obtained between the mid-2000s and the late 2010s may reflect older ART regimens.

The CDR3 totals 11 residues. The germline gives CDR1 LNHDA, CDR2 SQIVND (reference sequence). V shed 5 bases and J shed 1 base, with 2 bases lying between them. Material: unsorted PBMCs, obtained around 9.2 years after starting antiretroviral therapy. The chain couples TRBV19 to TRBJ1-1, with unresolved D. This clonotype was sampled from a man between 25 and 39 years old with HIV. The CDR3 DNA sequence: TGTGCCAGTAGTGAGAACACTGAAGCTTTCTTT. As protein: CASSENTEAFF.